A single sample is the source of the 3 T cell receptor beta chains below, sequenced in a study of blood T cells in healthy people across ages. Combining a sample-barcoded 5' primer with a J-beta primer mix, a second PCR ran for 7 to 11 cycles. Each CDR3 protein gets one entry after TCRdb re-called the 5' RACE reads with MiXCR. The table lists 700,000 to 850,000 distinct CDR3 sequences, approximately 35% of them singletons. Source material: blood. The receptors were gathered from a man aged 18 to 29 in good health.

This clonotype showed up many times. The V gene is TRBV5-1, the J gene TRBJ1-2, with 10 bases aligning to TRBD1. This CDR3 region has 15 residues. Trimming at V came to 3 bases and at J to 6 bases, leaving 8 bases not matched to a gene. Looked up from germline, CDR1 is SGHRS and CDR2 is YFSETQ. The CDR3: CASSSTGTGENGYTF. CDR3 nucleotides: TGCGCCAGCAGCTCCACCGGGACAGGGGAGAATGGCTACACCTTC.

The CDR3 nucleotides are TGTGCCAGCAGCTTGTCGGGGGCCTATCAGCCCCAGCATTTT. Amino acids: CASSLSGAYQPQHF. This rearrangement joins TRBV5-6 to TRBJ1-5; possibly TRBD1 for D (6 bases). Trimming pared 1 base from V and 5 bases from J, leaving 10 bases between. The CDR3 length is 14 residues. Germline CDR1 reads SGHDT; CDR2 reads YYEEEE.

The chain recombines TRBV4-1 with TRBJ2-4; D uncertain. Judging by the DNA end, TRBJ2-7 fits better; the J call may be wrong. CDR1 is MGHRA, CDR2 YSYEKL, per germline. The length of the CDR3 is 16 residues. The CDR3, as DNA: TGCGCCAGCAGCCAAGAGGGATGGCTGTCGGACTACGAGCAGTACTTC. It codes for CASSQEGWLSDYEQYF.